What follows describes a single T cell receptor (beta chain). What it recognizes is unknown. The germline V gene has CDR1 MNHEY and CDR2 SMNVEV (reference sequence). The V and J ends lost 7 bases and 3 bases, in that order; junction bases with no gene match: 10. The length of the CDR3 is 16 residues. These data originate in a study of cytomegalovirus exposure and HLA in healthy donors. General study findings and limits: The authors listed roughly 150 TCR beta chains as cytomegalovirus-associated.

With 60 Vbeta and 13 Jbeta primers, the PCR was carried out. Produced via immunoSEQ multiplex PCR; TCRdb's table is partial and in-frame only. The sample holds approximately 130,000 clones, approximately 72% seen once. This clonotype originated in a woman aged 50 to 60 in good health and CMV-seropositive. The specimen was PBMCs. The V call is TRBV27, the J call TRBJ2-3; 10 bases match TRBD1. The DNA of the CDR3 is TGTGCCAGCAAAGGGGACAGGGGATTTAAGACAGATACGCAGTATTTT. This translates into CASKGDRGFKTDTQYF.